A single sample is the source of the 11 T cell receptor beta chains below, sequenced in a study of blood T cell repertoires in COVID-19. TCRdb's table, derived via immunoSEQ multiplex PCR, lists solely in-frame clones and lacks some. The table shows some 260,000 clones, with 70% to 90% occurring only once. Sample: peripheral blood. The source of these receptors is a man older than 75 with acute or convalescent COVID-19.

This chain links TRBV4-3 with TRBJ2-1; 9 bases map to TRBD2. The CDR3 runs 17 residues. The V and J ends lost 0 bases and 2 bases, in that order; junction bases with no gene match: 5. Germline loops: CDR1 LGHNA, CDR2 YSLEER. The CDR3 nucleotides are TGCGCCAGCAGCCAAGATCTGAGACTAGCGGCCTACAATGAGCAGTTCTTC. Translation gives CASSQDLRLAAYNEQFF.

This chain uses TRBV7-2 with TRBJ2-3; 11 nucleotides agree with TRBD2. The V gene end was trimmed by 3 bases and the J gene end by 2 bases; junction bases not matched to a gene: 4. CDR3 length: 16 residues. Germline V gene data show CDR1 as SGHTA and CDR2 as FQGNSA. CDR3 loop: CASSLTSGVTTDTQYF. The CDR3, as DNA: TGTGCCAGCAGCTTGACTAGCGGGGTGACCACAGATACGCAGTATTTT.

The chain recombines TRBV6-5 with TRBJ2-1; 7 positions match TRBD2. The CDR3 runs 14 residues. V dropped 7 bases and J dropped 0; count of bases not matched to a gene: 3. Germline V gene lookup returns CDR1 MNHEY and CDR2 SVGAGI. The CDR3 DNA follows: TGTGCCAGCATGGGCGGGAGCTCCTACAATGAGCAGTTCTTC. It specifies CASMGGSSYNEQFF.

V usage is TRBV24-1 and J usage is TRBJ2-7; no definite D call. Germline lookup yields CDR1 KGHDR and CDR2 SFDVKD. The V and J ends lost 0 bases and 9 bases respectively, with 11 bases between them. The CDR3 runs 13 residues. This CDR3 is CATSDLEVGVQYF. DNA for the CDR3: TGTGCCACCAGTGATTTGGAGGTCGGAGTGCAGTACTTC.

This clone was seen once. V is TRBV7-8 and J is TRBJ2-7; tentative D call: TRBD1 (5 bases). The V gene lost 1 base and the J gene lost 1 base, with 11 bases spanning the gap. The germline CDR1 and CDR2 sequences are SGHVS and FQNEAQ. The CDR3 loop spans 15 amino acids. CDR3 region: CASSLERQRSYEQYF. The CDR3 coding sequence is TGTGCCAGCAGCTTAGAGAGACAGAGATCCTACGAGCAGTACTTC.

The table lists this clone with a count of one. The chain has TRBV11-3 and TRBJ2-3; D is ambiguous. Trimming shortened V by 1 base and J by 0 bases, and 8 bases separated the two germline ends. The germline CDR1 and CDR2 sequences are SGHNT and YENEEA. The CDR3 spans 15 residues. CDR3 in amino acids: CASSLGSTSTDTQYF. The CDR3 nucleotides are TGTGCCAGCAGCTTAGGGTCGACTAGCACAGATACGCAGTATTTT.

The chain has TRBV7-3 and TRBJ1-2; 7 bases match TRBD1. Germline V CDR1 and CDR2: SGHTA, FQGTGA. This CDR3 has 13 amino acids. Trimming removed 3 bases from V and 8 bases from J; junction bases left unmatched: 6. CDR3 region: CASSLEGADGYTF. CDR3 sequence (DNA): TGTGCCAGCAGCTTGGAGGGGGCGGACGGCTACACCTTC.

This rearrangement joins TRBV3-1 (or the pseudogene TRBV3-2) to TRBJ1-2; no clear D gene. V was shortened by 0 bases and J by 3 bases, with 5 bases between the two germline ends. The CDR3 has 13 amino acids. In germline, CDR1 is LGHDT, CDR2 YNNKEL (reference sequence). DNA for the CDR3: TGTGCCAGCAGCCAAGAAGGAGACTATGGCTACACCTTC. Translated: CASSQEGDYGYTF.

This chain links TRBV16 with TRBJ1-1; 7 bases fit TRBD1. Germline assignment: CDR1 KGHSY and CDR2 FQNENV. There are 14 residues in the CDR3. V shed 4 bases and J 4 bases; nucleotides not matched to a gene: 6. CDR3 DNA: TGTGCCAGCAGCCCGACAGGGTGGGGCACTGAAGCTTTCTTT. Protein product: CASSPTGWGTEAFF.

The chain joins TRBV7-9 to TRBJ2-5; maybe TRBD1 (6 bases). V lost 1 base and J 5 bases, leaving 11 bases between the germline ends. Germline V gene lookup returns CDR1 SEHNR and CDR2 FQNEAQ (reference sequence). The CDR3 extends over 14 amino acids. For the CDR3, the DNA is TGTGCCAGCAGCTTAGAGATCAGGGGTGAGACCCAGTACTTC. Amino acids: CASSLEIRGETQYF. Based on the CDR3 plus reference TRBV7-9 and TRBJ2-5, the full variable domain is DTGVSQNPRHKITKRGQNVTFRCDPISEHNRLYWYRQTLGQGPEFLTYFQNEAQLEKSRLLSDRFSAERPKGSFSTLEIQRTEQGDSAMYLCASSLEIRGETQYFGPGTRLLVL.

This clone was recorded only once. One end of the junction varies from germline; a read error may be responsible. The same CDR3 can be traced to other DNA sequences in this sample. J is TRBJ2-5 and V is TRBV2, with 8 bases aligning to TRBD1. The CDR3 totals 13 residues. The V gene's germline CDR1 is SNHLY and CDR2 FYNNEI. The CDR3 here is CASRDRPTGTQYF. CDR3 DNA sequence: TGCGCCAGCCGGGACAGGCCCACTGGGACCCAGTACTTC.